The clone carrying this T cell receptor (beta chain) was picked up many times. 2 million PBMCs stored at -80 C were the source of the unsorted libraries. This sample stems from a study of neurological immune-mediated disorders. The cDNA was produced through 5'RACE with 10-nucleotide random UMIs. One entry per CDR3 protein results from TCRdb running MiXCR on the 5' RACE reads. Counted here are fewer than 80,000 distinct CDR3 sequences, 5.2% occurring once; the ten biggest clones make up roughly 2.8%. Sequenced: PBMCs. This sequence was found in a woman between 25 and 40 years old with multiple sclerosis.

CDR3 nucleotide sequence: TGCAGTGCTAGAGCCTACAGGGGGCAAACTAATGAAAAACTGTTTTTT. This sequence encodes CSARAYRGQTNEKLFF. The V call is TRBV20-1, the J call TRBJ1-4, with 9 positions matching TRBD1. The CDR3 length is 16 residues. The ends lost 1 base at V and 1 base at J; junction bases unmatched: 4. The germline V gene has CDR1 DFQATT and CDR2 SNEGSKA (reference sequence).